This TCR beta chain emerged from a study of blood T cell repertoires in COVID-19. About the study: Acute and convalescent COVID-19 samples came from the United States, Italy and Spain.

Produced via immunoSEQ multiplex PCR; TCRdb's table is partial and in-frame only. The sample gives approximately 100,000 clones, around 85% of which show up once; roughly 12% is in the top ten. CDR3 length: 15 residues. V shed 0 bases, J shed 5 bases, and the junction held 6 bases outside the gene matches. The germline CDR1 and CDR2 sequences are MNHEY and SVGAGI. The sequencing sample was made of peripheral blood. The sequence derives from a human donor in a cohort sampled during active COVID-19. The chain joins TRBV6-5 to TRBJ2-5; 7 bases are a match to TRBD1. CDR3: CASSYSVGRGETQYF. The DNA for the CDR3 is TGTGCCAGCAGTTACTCCGTGGGCAGGGGGGAGACCCAGTACTTC.